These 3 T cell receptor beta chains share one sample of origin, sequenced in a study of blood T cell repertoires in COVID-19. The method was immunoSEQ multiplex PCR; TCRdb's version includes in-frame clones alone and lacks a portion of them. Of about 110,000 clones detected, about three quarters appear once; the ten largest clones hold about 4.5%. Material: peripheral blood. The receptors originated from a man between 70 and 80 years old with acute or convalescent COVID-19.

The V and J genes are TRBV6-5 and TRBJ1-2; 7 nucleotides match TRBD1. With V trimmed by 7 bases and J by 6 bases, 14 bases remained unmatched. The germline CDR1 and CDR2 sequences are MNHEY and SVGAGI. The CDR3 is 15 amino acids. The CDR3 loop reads CASNRDSSLRNGYTF. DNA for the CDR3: TGTGCCAGCAACAGGGACAGTTCCCTCCGAAATGGCTACACCTTC.

CDR3: CASSSNGQETQYF. The DNA for the CDR3 is TGCGCCAGCAGCTCTAACGGGCAAGAGACCCAGTACTTC. The chain is built from TRBV5-1 and TRBJ2-5; no clear D. The CDR3 runs to 13 residues. CDR1 is SGHRS and CDR2 is YFSETQ in the germline V gene. V lost 3 bases to trimming and J lost 2 bases, with 8 bases between them.

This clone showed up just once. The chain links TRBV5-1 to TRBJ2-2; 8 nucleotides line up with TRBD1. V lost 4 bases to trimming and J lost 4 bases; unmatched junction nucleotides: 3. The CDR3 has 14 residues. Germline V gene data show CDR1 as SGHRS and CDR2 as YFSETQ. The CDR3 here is CASSRDRFTGELFF. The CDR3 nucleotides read TGCGCCAGCAGCCGGGACAGGTTCACCGGGGAGCTGTTTTTT.